The TCR beta chain under discussion was sequenced for a study of T cell changes during pregnancy in multiple sclerosis. The V gene end was trimmed by 0 bases and the J gene end by 0 bases; junction bases not matched to a gene: 10. The germline V gene encodes CDR1 SGHAT and CDR2 FQNNGV. The CDR3 is 19 residues long. This clone was seen just once. Libraries were prepared by immunoSEQ multiplex PCR; TCRdb keeps only in-frame clonotypes and omits some of them. Here the sample spans roughly 45,000 clones, about 91% being singletons. The sample in question was CD8+ T cells from peripheral blood mononuclear cells, obtained after pregnancy. The TCR comes from a female donor with multiple sclerosis, enrolled in a pregnancy study. This sequence joins TRBV11-2 and TRBJ2-7, with 11 bases that match TRBD1. The CDR3 here is CASSLDARTGGLSSYEQYF. Written as DNA, the CDR3 is TGTGCCAGCAGCTTAGACGCCCGGACAGGGGGCCTGAGCTCCTACGAGCAGTACTTC.